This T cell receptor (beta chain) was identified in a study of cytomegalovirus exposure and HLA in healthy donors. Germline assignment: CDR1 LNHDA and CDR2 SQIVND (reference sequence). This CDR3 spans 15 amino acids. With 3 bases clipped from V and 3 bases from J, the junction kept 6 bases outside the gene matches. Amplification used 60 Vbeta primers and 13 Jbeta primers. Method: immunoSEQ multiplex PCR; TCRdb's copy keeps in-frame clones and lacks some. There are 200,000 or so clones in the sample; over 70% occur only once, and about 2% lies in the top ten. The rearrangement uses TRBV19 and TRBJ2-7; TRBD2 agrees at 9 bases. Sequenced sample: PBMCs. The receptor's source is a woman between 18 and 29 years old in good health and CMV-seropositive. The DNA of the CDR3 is TGTGCCAGTAGTATGCGGGGGGGGACACTCTACGAGCAGTACTTC. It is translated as CASSMRGGTLYEQYF. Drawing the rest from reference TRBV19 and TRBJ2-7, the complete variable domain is DGGITQSPKYLFRKEGQNVTLSCEQNLNHDAMYWYRQDPGQGLRLIYYSQIVNDFQKGDIAEGYSVSREKKESFPLTVTSAQKNPTAFYLCASSMRGGTLYEQYFGPGTRLTVT.